A selection of T cell receptor beta chains follows, all from one sample in a study of T cell responses to AZD1222 COVID-19 vaccine. Some clones are missing from TCRdb's copy, which holds only in-frame ones; the method was immunoSEQ multiplex PCR. The table has about 270,000 clones, approximately 94% seen once. The specimen was peripheral blood, collected 28 days after the second AZD1222 dose. The receptor set was obtained from an adult who received the AZD1222 COVID-19 vaccine. The CDR3 runs from the conserved cysteine through the conserved F or W. The D gene is left open where the match is weak. Size is omitted from some rows. Given values are once, few, many or a class for expanded clones.

CASGGQYNSPLHF,TGTGCCAGTGGTGGACAGTATAATTCACCCCTCCACTTT,TRBJ1-6,-,TRBV19,once
CATSDLSPGQGFNEQFF,TGTGCCACCAGTGACCTATCACCGGGACAGGGGTTCAATGAGCAGTTCTTC,TRBJ2-1,TRBD1,TRBV24-1,-
CASSVGQLKSPLHF,TGTGCCAGCAGCGTCGGACAGTTAAAGTCACCCCTCCACTTT,TRBJ1-6,-,TRBV5-4,-
CASSFRRKETQYF,TGTGCCAGCAGTTTCCGACGGAAAGAGACCCAGTACTTC,TRBJ2-5,-,TRBV27,-
CASSDYQAQHF,TGTGCCAGCAGTGATTATCAGGCCCAGCATTTT,TRBJ1-5,-,TRBV2,-
CASSLQFSTNEKLFF,TGCGCCAGCAGCCTCCAATTCTCAACTAATGAAAAGCTGTTTTTT,TRBJ1-4,-,TRBV4-3,-
CASSFSGTGAYNEQFF,TGTGCCAGCAGCTTTTCCGGGACAGGGGCCTACAATGAGCAGTTCTTC,TRBJ2-1,TRBD1,TRBV7-3,-
CAWSVGGFSTEAFF,TGTGCCTGGAGTGTGGGCGGGTTTAGCACTGAAGCTTTCTTT,TRBJ1-1,-,TRBV30,-
CASSPGATGVVQPQHF,TGTGCCAGCTCACCAGGGGCGACAGGGGTTGTTCAGCCCCAGCATTTT,TRBJ1-5,TRBD1,TRBV18,-
CASSQAQQGGYEKLFF,TGCGCCAGCAGCCAAGCGCAACAGGGTGGGTATGAAAAACTGTTTTTT,TRBJ1-4,-,TRBV4-1,-
CASRLGGGEEAFF,TGTGCCAGCAGACTGGGTGGGGGCGAAGAAGCTTTCTTT,TRBJ1-1,-,TRBV12-3/TRBV12-4,-
CASSNFASYEQYF,TGTGCCAGCAGCAACTTCGCATCCTACGAGCAGTACTTC,TRBJ2-7,-,TRBV28,-
CASSLNSPYNEQFF,TGTGCCAGCAGCTTGAACTCCCCCTACAATGAGCAGTTCTTC,TRBJ2-1,-,TRBV11-2,-
CACKLAGGYRVYEQYF,TGTGCCTGTAAACTAGCGGGAGGTTACAGGGTCTACGAGCAGTACTTC,TRBJ2-7,TRBD2,TRBV30,-
CASSLTGIQPQHF,TGTGCCAGCAGTTTGACAGGGATTCAGCCCCAGCATTTT,TRBJ1-5,TRBD1,TRBV28,few
CASSLYRVYQGIQYF,TGTGCCAGCAGCTTATACCGGGTCTATCAAGGCATTCAGTACTTC,TRBJ2-4,-,TRBV7-2,-
CASSIWSAYF,TGTGCCAGTAGTATTTGGTCTGCGTACTTC,TRBJ2-5,-,TRBV19,once
CASSDRHLNYGYTF,TGCGCCAGCAGTGATAGACATTTAAACTATGGCTACACCTTC,TRBJ1-2,-,TRBV10-2,-
CAIKLDRNEQFF,TGTGCCATCAAATTGGATAGAAATGAGCAGTTCTTC,TRBJ2-1,-,TRBV10-3,-
CAISERSGGPQDTQYF,TGTGCCATCAGTGAGAGGTCGGGGGGGCCTCAAGATACGCAGTATTTT,TRBJ2-3,TRBD2,TRBV10-3,-
CSVEGDRGGNTIYF,TGCAGCGTTGAAGGGGACAGGGGTGGAAACACCATATATTTT,TRBJ1-3,TRBD1,TRBV29-1,once
CASSPPGRKIAKNIQYF,TGTGCCAGCTCACCACCGGGCAGGAAAATAGCCAAAAACATTCAGTACTTC,TRBJ2-4,-,TRBV18,-
CATSDGDRGMNTEAFF,TGTGCCACCAGTGATGGGGACAGGGGAATGAACACTGAAGCTTTCTTT,TRBJ1-1,TRBD1,TRBV24-1,-
CASSEVRGEQFF,TGTGCCAGCAGTGAAGTCAGGGGTGAGCAGTTCTTC,TRBJ2-1,-,TRBV2,-
CAGYRTGDTEAFF,TGTGCCGGATACCGGACAGGGGACACTGAAGCTTTCTTT,TRBJ1-1,TRBD1,TRBV5-4,-
CASSIRGVTGNTGELFF,TGTGCCAGTAGTATACGGGGTGTGACAGGGAACACCGGGGAGCTGTTTTTT,TRBJ2-2,-,TRBV19,-
CTSSQVQGGQPQHF,TGCACCAGCAGCCAGGTCCAGGGGGGTCAGCCCCAGCATTTT,TRBJ1-5,-,TRBV1,-
CASTLSGPMNTEAFF,TGTGCCAGCACCCTCTCTGGCCCGATGAACACTGAAGCTTTCTTT,TRBJ1-1,-,TRBV28,once
CASSSGGWSGELFF,TGTGCCAGCAGTAGCGGGGGCTGGTCCGGGGAGCTGTTTTTT,TRBJ2-2,TRBD2,TRBV28,-
CASAGVHYGYTF,TGTGCCTCAGCAGGGGTTCACTATGGCTACACCTTC,TRBJ1-2,-,TRBV25-1,-
CASSRTTWDTQYF,TGTGCCAGCAGTCGAACTACCTGGGATACGCAGTATTTT,TRBJ2-3,-,TRBV7-2,-
CASSDRGYEQYF,TGTGCCAGCAGTGACAGGGGCTACGAGCAGTACTTC,TRBJ2-7,-,TRBV25-1,-
CASSPPTSGGVREQFF,TGTGCCAGCAGTCCCCCGACTAGCGGGGGGGTACGGGAGCAGTTCTTC,TRBJ2-1,TRBD2,TRBV2,-
CASSPRGTGGGYEQYF,TGTGCCAGCTCACCACGCGGGACAGGGGGCGGATACGAGCAGTACTTC,TRBJ2-7,TRBD1,TRBV18,-
CASSLGQGPYNEQFF,TGCGCCAGCAGCTTGGGACAGGGACCCTACAATGAGCAGTTCTTC,TRBJ2-1,TRBD1,TRBV5-1,-
CASSFTTGPGYTF,TGTGCCAGCAGCTTCACGACAGGGCCTGGCTACACCTTC,TRBJ1-2,TRBD1,TRBV7-9,-
CASSPRSDTQYF,TGTGCCAGCAGCCCCCGGTCAGATACGCAGTATTTT,TRBJ2-3,-,TRBV6-2/TRBV6-3,-
CASSPQQRLSNTEAFF,TGTGCCAGCAGCCCCCAACAGAGACTTTCGAACACTGAAGCTTTCTTT,TRBJ1-1,-,TRBV7-2,-